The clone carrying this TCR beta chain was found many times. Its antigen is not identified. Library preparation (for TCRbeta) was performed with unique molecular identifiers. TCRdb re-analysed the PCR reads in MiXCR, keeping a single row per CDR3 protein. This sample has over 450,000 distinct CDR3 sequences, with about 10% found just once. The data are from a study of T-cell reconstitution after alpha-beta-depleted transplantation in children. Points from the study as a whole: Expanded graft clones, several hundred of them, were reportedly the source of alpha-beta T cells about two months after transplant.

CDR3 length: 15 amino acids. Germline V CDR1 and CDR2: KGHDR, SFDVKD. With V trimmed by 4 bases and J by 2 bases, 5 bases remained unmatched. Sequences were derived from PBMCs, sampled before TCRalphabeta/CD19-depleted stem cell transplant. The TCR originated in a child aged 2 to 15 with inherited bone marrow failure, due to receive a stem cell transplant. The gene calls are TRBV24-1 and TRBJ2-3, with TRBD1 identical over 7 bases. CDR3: CATSDRQGSTDTQYF. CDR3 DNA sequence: TGTGCCACCAGTGACCGACAGGGATCCACAGATACGCAGTATTTT.